The TCR beta chain under discussion was sequenced for a study of immunodeficiency (dated by TCRdb to about 2019). In terms of the full investigation: Repertoire analysis was done to look for VDJ recombination defects and oligoclonality.

The germline V gene sets CDR1 to SGDLS and CDR2 to YYNGEE. V and J are trimmed by 2 bases and 0 bases, and the gene matches miss 12 bases of the junction. Taken from cysteine to phenylalanine, the CDR3 has 18 residues. The retained sequence is limited to the CDR3, 54 bases, with the frame set at the first base. Before TCR sequencing, CD3+CD4+ T cells were sorted out of fresh PBMCs. Genomic DNA was extracted with the QIAamp DNA Blood Mini Kit and sent for immunoSEQ repertoire analysis. A standard quantity of genomic DNA template was used for amplification of CDR3 regions by multiplex PCR. The PCR products underwent sequencing on an Illumina platform. In the source study's methods: Alignment of sequences to a reference was performed, and V, D and J gene definitions were taken from IMGT. Closely related sequences were merged by a nearest-neighbor clustering algorithm so that PCR and sequencing errors were removed. V, D and J usage was examined in productive unique and total sequences using ImmunoSEQ Analyzer tools along with R version 3.6.1. TCRdb's version of the immuneACCESS table is confined to in-frame rearrangements and falls short of the full clone set. An unresolved V gene accounts for under half of the shortfall where checked; the remainder is of unknown origin. That table gives V, J and clone size, and the DNA gave D and trimming. This sample is represented by 3,000 to 4,000 clones; around nine tenths of them were singletons. The ten largest clones capture around 4.5% of the sample.

For this clone: Its specific antigen is unknown. Per-base quality was not reported, and no clone a single base away is much larger than it.

Study-level results and caveats: Between patients and controls, productive entropy and V-J pairing of CD4+ T cells looked similar. In the entropy comparisons of patients versus healthy controls, patients were shown as n=3 (open circles), and an effect on thymic development was only suggested as possible. Severe oligoclonality, judged by top-100 and total clonotype frequencies, was seen in patient CD8+ but not CD4+ T cells.

In this chain, TRBV9 is recombined with TRBJ2-3, with 7 bases aligning to TRBD2. This receptor was identified in a human donor in good health. Material: CD4+ T cells from blood. For the CDR3, the sequence is CASSVASSSGISTDTQYF. The DNA reads as follows: TGTGCCAGCAGCGTCGCCTCCTCGAGCGGGATAAGCACAGATACGCAGTATTTT.